Sequencing of this T cell receptor (beta chain) was carried out in a study of cytomegalovirus exposure and HLA in healthy donors. Primers for the PCR totalled 60 Vbeta and 13 Jbeta. Libraries were prepared by immunoSEQ multiplex PCR; TCRdb keeps only in-frame clonotypes and omits some of them. The sample holds about 160,000 clones, roughly 82% seen once. The V gene lost 0 bases and the J gene lost 8 bases, with 10 bases spanning the gap. CDR3 length: 13 amino acids. CDR1 is SGHTA, CDR2 FQGTGA, per germline. The chain links TRBV7-3 to TRBJ1-2; D uncertain. This TCR derives from a girl aged 5 to 17 in good health and CMV-seropositive. Sequencing was carried out using PBMCs. Written as DNA, the CDR3 is TGTGCCAGCAGCTTAACAGGAGGGATCGGCTACACCTTC. Translated, it gives CASSLTGGIGYTF.